The 26 T cell receptor beta chains presented below share a single source sample, sequenced in a study. TCRdb re-analysed the RT-PCR reads in MiXCR, keeping a single row per CDR3 protein. Among about 680,000 distinct CDR3 sequences listed, 12% to 15% were seen once. Sequenced input: memory CD4+ T cells from blood. The receptors come from a female donor in good health, serving as a healthy control.

This clonotype came up many times. The rearrangement links TRBV5-1 to TRBJ2-1; perhaps TRBD2 as D (5 bases). Germline values: CDR1 SGHRS, CDR2 YFSETQ. Trimming took 0 bases from V and 0 from J, leaving 7 bases between them. The CDR3 length is 15 residues. The CDR3: CASSLDGNSYNEQFF. In nucleotides, the CDR3 is TGCGCCAGCAGCTTGGACGGGAACTCCTACAATGAGCAGTTCTTC.

This clonotype showed up just a few times. V and J are TRBV6-6 and TRBJ2-3; 8 bases agree with TRBD1. The germline V gene has CDR1 MNHNY and CDR2 SVGAGI (reference sequence). Germline trimming cut 0 bases from V and 6 bases from J; bases unmatched to any gene: 14. This CDR3 is built from 18 residues. Here the CDR3 reads CASSYSKARTGSSDTQYF. DNA of the CDR3: TGTGCCAGCAGTTACTCGAAGGCCCGGACAGGGTCTTCCGATACGCAGTATTTT.

This clonotype came up many times. The chain uses TRBV5-1 and TRBJ1-1; 7 bases agree with TRBD1. This CDR3 spans 15 amino acids. The trim removed 4 bases at V and 1 base at J, leaving 7 bases unmatched. Germline loops: CDR1 SGHRS, CDR2 YFSETQ. The CDR3 nucleotides are TGCGCCAGCAGCCTGACGGGGGACAGGAACACTGAAGCTTTCTTT. It encodes CASSLTGDRNTEAFF.

The chain carries TRBV18 and TRBJ1-1; 8 bases align to TRBD1. This CDR3 contains 16 residues. The germline CDR1 and CDR2 sequences are KGHSH and LQKENI. Trimming removed 2 bases from V and 1 base from J; junction bases left unmatched: 6. DNA of the CDR3: TGTGCCAGCTCACCATTCCTACAGGGGGGGAACACTGAAGCTTTCTTT. This encodes CASSPFLQGGNTEAFF.

This clonotype appeared many times. J is TRBJ2-7 and V is TRBV7-2; no reliable D call. V dropped 6 bases and J dropped 3 bases, with 18 bases sitting between them. Per the germline V gene, CDR1 is SGHTA and CDR2 is FQGNSA. CDR3 length equals 15 residues. The CDR3 loop is CASSSGAGAGYEQYF. In nucleotides, the CDR3 is TGTGCCAGCAGTTCAGGAGCAGGTGCTGGCTACGAGCAGTACTTC.

The chain couples TRBV4-3 to TRBJ2-3; D remains ambiguous. Trimming removed 0 bases from V and 7 bases from J, with 14 bases in between. Germline assignment: CDR1 LGHNA and CDR2 YSLEER. The CDR3 has 15 residues. CDR3 sequence reads: CASSQDRAGLYTQYF. The CDR3 DNA is TGCGCCAGCAGCCAAGATCGTGCAGGCCTGTATACGCAGTATTTT.

There are many counts of this clonotype. The V and J genes are TRBV5-1 and TRBJ2-3, with TRBD1 as a possible D gene (5 bases). V was pared by 0 bases and J by 6 bases, with 14 bases between. Germline CDR1 and CDR2: SGHRS and YFSETQ. This CDR3 spans 15 amino acids. CDR3 DNA sequence: TGCGCCAGCAGCTTGGGACAGCACCCCACGGATACGCAGTATTTT. This gives the protein CASSLGQHPTDTQYF.

This clonotype has just a few counts. The chain uses TRBV30 and TRBJ2-7, with 7 bases fitting TRBD2. Germline V gene lookup returns CDR1 GTSNPN and CDR2 SVGIG (reference sequence). V shed 1 base, J shed 2 bases, and the junction held 8 bases outside the gene matches. This CDR3 region has 15 residues. The CDR3 is CAWSGRLATPYEQYF. In nucleotides, the CDR3 is TGTGCCTGGAGTGGCCGACTAGCAACTCCCTACGAGCAGTACTTC.

The V call is TRBV6-2 or TRBV6-3, the J call TRBJ1-6; 9 nucleotides align to TRBD1. The V gene end was trimmed by 10 bases and the J gene end by 15 bases; junction bases not matched to a gene: 7. CDR3 length: 11 amino acids. The V gene's germline CDR1 is MNHEY and CDR2 SVGEGT. CDR3 loop: CAIAQGANLHF. DNA for the CDR3: TGTGCCATTGCACAGGGGGCCAACCTCCACTTT.

This rearrangement joins TRBV7-3 to TRBJ1-6; D remains unclear. Per germline, CDR1 SGHTA and CDR2 FQGTGA. V was pared by 6 bases and J by 10 bases, with 13 bases between. This CDR3 has 13 amino acids. The CDR3 coding sequence is TGTGCCAGCAGTCCGACACCCGAATCACCCCTCCACTTT. Its translation is CASSPTPESPLHF.

The chain combines TRBV4-3 with TRBJ2-2, with 9 nucleotides matching TRBD1. The CDR3 covers 16 residues. The germline V gene encodes CDR1 LGHNA and CDR2 YSLEER. J lost 4 bases, V lost 0 bases, and 3 bases had no gene match. The CDR3 here is CASSQEGQGFTGELFF. The CDR3 nucleotides are TGCGCCAGCAGCCAAGAGGGACAGGGTTTCACCGGGGAGCTGTTTTTT.

This clonotype was counted between two and nine times. The chain links TRBV20-1 to TRBJ1-6, with 9 bases identical to TRBD1. Germline trimming cut 5 bases from V and 9 bases from J; bases unmatched to any gene: 11. The CDR3 sequence is 15 residues long. CDR1 is DFQATT, CDR2 SNEGSKA, per germline (reference sequence). The CDR3 loop is CSAQVQDRGGSPLHF. The CDR3 bases are TGCAGTGCTCAGGTCCAGGACAGGGGCGGTTCACCCCTCCACTTT.

The genes are TRBV5-1 and TRBJ1-1; tentative D call: TRBD1 (6 bases). CDR1 is SGHRS, CDR2 YFSETQ, per germline. Trimming cost V 4 bases and J 3 bases, with 16 bases left between them. This CDR3 is built from 15 residues. The DNA of the CDR3 is TGCGCCAGCAGCCGAGTAGTACAGGGTCACACTGAAGCTTTCTTT. This encodes CASSRVVQGHTEAFF.

This clonotype was counted many times. The chain employs TRBV7-6 and TRBJ2-3, with 8 bases fitting TRBD1. Trimming took 5 bases from V and 5 from J; bases not matched to a gene: 6. Germline loops: CDR1 SGHVS, CDR2 FNYEAQ. This CDR3 comprises 14 residues. This CDR3 reads CASSQRTGLDTQYF. The CDR3, as DNA: TGTGCCAGCAGCCAAAGGACAGGGCTAGATACGCAGTATTTT.

This clonotype was seen a single time. The V gene is TRBV27, the J gene TRBJ1-4, with TRBD1 identical over 9 bases. CDR1 MNHEY and CDR2 SMNVEV come from the germline V gene (reference sequence). The CDR3 is 14 residues long. Trimming cost V 5 bases and J 8 bases; bases outside gene matches: 6. The CDR3 loop is CASSTRGQGEKLFF. CDR3 bases: TGTGCCAGCAGTACCCGGGGACAGGGAGAAAAACTGTTTTTT. The full variable domain, its missing parts supplied by reference TRBV27 and TRBJ1-4, is EAQVTQNPRYLITVTGKKLTVTCSQNMNHEYMSWYRQDPGLGLRQIYYSMNVEVTDKGDVPEGYKVSRKEKRNFPLILESPSPNQTSLYFCASSTRGQGEKLFFGSGTQLSVL.

This sequence joins TRBV12-3 or TRBV12-4 and TRBJ1-4; the match to TRBD1 covers 8 bases. The junction had 1 base not matched to a gene; V was cut back by 0 bases and J by 7 bases. The CDR3 runs 14 residues. The CDR3 is CASSLATGVEKLFF. CDR3 in DNA: TGTGCCAGCAGTTTAGCGACAGGGGTTGAAAAACTGTTTTTT.

The genes are TRBV20-1 and TRBJ1-5; no reliable D call. CDR1 is DFQATT and CDR2 is SNEGSKA in the germline V gene (reference sequence). The CDR3 loop spans 16 amino acids. V dropped 4 bases and J dropped 0 bases, with 16 bases sitting between them. CDR3 DNA: TGCAGTGCTACTCGGACGAGCGGTTATAGCAATCAGCCCCAGCATTTT. It yields the protein CSATRTSGYSNQPQHF.

This clonotype has a count of ten or more. The chain recombines TRBV29-1 with TRBJ2-1, with 11 bases that match TRBD2. V lost 2 bases to trimming and J lost 0 bases; unmatched junction nucleotides: 9. The CDR3 extends over 18 amino acids. Germline V lookup: CDR1 SQVTM, CDR2 ANQGSEA. The DNA of the CDR3 is TGCAGCGTTGAATGGACTAGCGGGTGGGCCGGCTCCTACAATGAGCAGTTCTTC. This sequence encodes CSVEWTSGWAGSYNEQFF.

This clonotype was seen ten or more times. The V call is TRBV20-1, the J call TRBJ2-5; possibly TRBD2 for D (5 bases). The V end lost 4 bases, the J end lost 1 base, and 16 bases lay between the germline ends. CDR1 and CDR2 from the germline V gene are DFQATT and SNEGSKA (reference sequence). The length of the CDR3 is 15 residues. The CDR3 protein is CSATRASDTQETQYF. CDR3 in DNA: TGCAGTGCTACGCGGGCTAGTGATACCCAAGAGACCCAGTACTTC.

The chain uses TRBV10-3 and TRBJ2-2; TRBD1 matches at 12 bases. V shed 7 bases and J 7 bases; nucleotides not matched to a gene: 7. The CDR3 has 15 amino acids. The V gene's germline CDR1 is ENHRY and CDR2 SYGVKD. CDR3 region: CAITMGQGAIGELFF. The CDR3 DNA follows: TGTGCCATCACTATGGGACAGGGGGCAATCGGGGAGCTGTTTTTT.

This clonotype was counted at least ten times. V usage is TRBV4-3 and J usage is TRBJ1-3; a possible D gene is TRBD1 (6 bases). CDR1 LGHNA and CDR2 YSLEER come from the germline V gene. This CDR3 is built from 16 residues. V lost 1 base to trimming and J lost 0 bases, with 10 bases between them. In DNA, the CDR3 is TGCGCCAGCAGCCAAGGGACAGTTGTCTCTGGAAACACCATATATTTT. It specifies CASSQGTVVSGNTIYF.

This clonotype showed up just a few times. This sequence joins TRBV5-1 and TRBJ1-1, with TRBD1 matching 7 bases. V lost 2 bases, J lost 4 bases, and 5 bases stayed unmatched. Germline V gene lookup returns CDR1 SGHRS and CDR2 YFSETQ. The CDR3 contains 14 residues. Written as DNA, the CDR3 is TGCGCCAGCAGCTTCATGTCAGGGGGCACTGAAGCTTTCTTT. Protein product: CASSFMSGGTEAFF.

The rearrangement joins TRBV30 to TRBJ1-1; D not resolved. This CDR3 comprises 12 residues. Trimming pared 0 bases from V and 7 bases from J, leaving 9 bases between. CDR1 and CDR2 from the germline V gene are GTSNPN and SVGIG (reference sequence). This CDR3 is CAWSVQGIEAFF. CDR3 nucleotide sequence: TGTGCCTGGAGTGTACAAGGGATTGAAGCTTTCTTT.

This clonotype came up a few times. V usage is TRBV19 and J usage is TRBJ2-1; 10 bases fit TRBD1. Germline V CDR1 and CDR2: LNHDA, SQIVND (reference sequence). After removal of 3 bases from V and 8 bases from J, the junction contained 7 bases not matched to a gene. The CDR3 totals 15 residues. The CDR3 reads CASSITGTGAHEQFF. The CDR3 bases are TGTGCCAGTAGTATCACCGGGACAGGGGCGCATGAGCAGTTCTTC.

There are a few counts of this clonotype. J is TRBJ2-1 and V is TRBV9; the D call may be TRBD1 or TRBD2 (5 bases each). V was pared by 0 bases and J by 4 bases, with 11 bases between. The CDR3 covers 15 residues. CDR1 and CDR2 from the germline V gene are SGDLS and YYNGEE. The CDR3 protein is CASSVDWDGYNEQFF. CDR3 nucleotide sequence: TGTGCCAGCAGCGTAGACTGGGACGGTTACAATGAGCAGTTCTTC.

This sequence joins TRBV20-1 and TRBJ2-7; TRBD2 matches at 10 bases. The CDR3 sequence is 15 residues long. Germline V gene sequence: CDR1 DFQATT, CDR2 SNEGSKA (reference sequence). V trimming: 3 bases; J trimming: 3 bases; junction bases outside the gene matches: 8. The CDR3 coding sequence is TGCAGTGCTAGTAGCACTAGCGGGATTCTCTACGAGCAGTACTTC. Translating it yields CSASSTSGILYEQYF.